The T cell receptor (beta chain) described here comes from a study of blood T cell repertoires in COVID-19. About the research overall: Both acute and convalescent COVID-19 samples were obtained from the United States, Italy and Spain. PBMCs, B-cell-depleted T cells, or T cells provided the cDNA or gDNA that made up the material.

The length of the CDR3 is 12 residues. V lost 3 bases, J lost 3 bases, and 5 bases lay in between. CDR1 and CDR2 (germline): MDHEN, SYDVKM. Per the original data handling: Amplified reference gene primers provided the basis for estimating nucleated cell counts. Produced via immunoSEQ multiplex PCR; TCRdb's table is partial and in-frame only. V, J and clone size are taken as reported in that table, and D and trimming were inferred from the DNA itself. The repertoire holds some 180,000 clones, more than 75% seen once, with roughly 7.8% in the top ten. Sequences were obtained from peripheral blood. The rearrangement joins TRBV28 to TRBJ2-5, with D perhaps TRBD1 (5 bases). The TCR was taken from a woman aged 50 to 65 with active or convalescent COVID-19. DNA of the CDR3: TGTGCCAGCAGTTTCAGGGAAGAGACCCAGTACTTC. This sequence encodes CASSFREETQYF.